This TCR beta chain is from a study of Graves' ophthalmopathy and Graves' hyperthyroidism. Trimming shortened V by 4 bases and J by 6 bases, and 9 bases separated the two germline ends. This CDR3 contains 13 residues. Germline lookup yields CDR1 LGHDT and CDR2 YNNKEL (reference sequence). This clonotype came up a few times. Antigen unknown. The sequenced template was RNA, covering the TCR beta CDR3 region. Scientists carried out first-round RT-PCR using HTBI primers and then a second-round multiplex PCR. TCRdb reanalysed the multiplex PCR reads using MiXCR and keeps one entry per CDR3 protein. The repertoire holds over a million distinct CDR3 sequences, with 35% to 45% as singletons. No donor had other autoimmune disease, uncontrolled infection, pregnancy or lactation. Patients were diagnosed from clinical symptoms, serum thyroxine, TRAb, thyroid ultrasound and orbital computed tomography. Study observations and caveats: Also, most clonotypes expanded in the thyroid above 0.001 frequency appeared in blood.

This receptor was taken from an adult man with Graves' hyperthyroidism. Sequenced input: peripheral blood or thyroid tissue (not recorded which). The J gene is TRBJ2-2, the V gene TRBV3-1; D is perhaps TRBD1 (6 bases). This chain's CDR3 is CASSREGAGELFF. Here the CDR3 DNA reads TGTGCCAGCAGCCGTGAGGGGGCCGGGGAGCTGTTTTTT.